The 29 T cell receptor beta chains in this list originate from one sample, sequenced in a study of identical twins. TCRdb used MiXCR to reprocess the 5' RACE reads, holding one entry per CDR3 protein. In the table there are some 600,000 distinct CDR3 sequences, roughly 7.1% of which are singletons. The same data also went into a second study, on yellow fever vaccine responses in identical twins.

The specimen sequenced was PBMCs. The source is a woman between 18 and 30 years old in good health.

There are a few counts of this clonotype. This chain links TRBV6-1 with TRBJ2-2, with unresolved D. This CDR3 has 15 amino acids. Germline V lookup: CDR1 MNHNS, CDR2 SASEGT. Trimming shortened V by 3 bases and J by 4 bases, and 12 bases separated the two germline ends. CDR3 DNA: TGTGCCAGCAGTGACGAAGGGTTAGGCACCGGGGAGCTGTTTTTT. This gives the protein CASSDEGLGTGELFF.

This clonotype was observed at least ten times. The J gene is TRBJ1-6, the V gene TRBV20-1; no definite D call. The CDR3 covers 16 residues. Deletions cut 0 bases from V and 6 bases from J, with 15 bases between. CDR1 and CDR2 from the germline V gene are DFQATT and SNEGSKA (reference sequence). CDR3 residues: CSARESLTGPNSPLHF. For the CDR3, the DNA is TGCAGTGCTAGAGAGTCCTTGACCGGCCCTAATTCACCCCTCCACTTT.

This chain links TRBV20-1 with TRBJ2-1; 11 positions agree with TRBD1. CDR3 length: 15 residues. The junction had 9 bases not matched to a gene; V was cut back by 4 bases and J by 7 bases. Germline CDR1 DFQATT, CDR2 SNEGSKA (reference sequence). The CDR3 nucleotides are TGCAGTGCTATCCCCGGGACAGGGGGGGTTAATGAGCAGTTCTTC. It encodes CSAIPGTGGVNEQFF.

The chain joins TRBV7-2 to TRBJ2-3; 11 nucleotides match TRBD2. Trimming took 5 bases from V and 1 from J; bases not matched to a gene: 5. This CDR3 has 16 amino acids. Germline V gene lookup returns CDR1 SGHTA and CDR2 FQGNSA. CDR3 protein: CASSQGLADRTDTQYF. The DNA for the CDR3 is TGTGCCAGCAGCCAGGGACTAGCGGATCGCACAGATACGCAGTATTTT.

This clonotype was seen a few times. The rearrangement links TRBV2 to TRBJ1-6; no firm D call. With 6 bases removed from V and 7 bases from J, the gap between germline ends came to 4 bases. The V gene's germline CDR1 is SNHLY and CDR2 FYNNEI. The length of the CDR3 is 11 residues. CDR3: CASRGNSPLHF. Here the CDR3 DNA reads TGTGCCAGCAGAGGGAATTCACCCCTCCACTTT.

This sequence joins TRBV4-2 and TRBJ2-2; D not resolved. This CDR3 has 18 amino acids. Germline assignment: CDR1 LGHNA and CDR2 YNFKEQ. The V and J ends lost 1 base and 2 bases respectively, with 17 bases between them. CDR3 nucleotides: TGTGCCAGCAGCCAAGCCCCATCCCGGACCTACAACACCGGGGAGCTGTTTTTT. Its translation is CASSQAPSRTYNTGELFF.

In its sample, this clonotype was seen many times. The chain joins TRBV2 to TRBJ2-1; 12 nucleotides line up with TRBD2. V lost 6 bases and J lost 5; bases outside the gene matches: 11. Germline lookup yields CDR1 SNHLY and CDR2 FYNNEI. The CDR3 has 17 amino acids. The CDR3 region is CASRPPSGGAQDNEQFF. CDR3 sequence (DNA): TGTGCCAGCAGGCCCCCTAGCGGGGGGGCGCAAGACAATGAGCAGTTCTTC.

This clonotype turned up a few times. The chain recombines TRBV7-2 with TRBJ2-1, with no clear D. CDR3 length equals 13 residues. Deletions cut 5 bases from V and 10 bases from J, with 15 bases between. CDR1 SGHTA and CDR2 FQGNSA come from the germline V gene. CDR3 sequence: CASSLRQIREQFF. The CDR3 region has the DNA TGTGCCAGCAGCCTAAGACAAATCCGGGAGCAGTTCTTC. Complete variable domain (other parts from reference TRBV7-2 and TRBJ2-1): GAGVSQSPSNKVTEKGKDVELRCDPISGHTALYWYRQSLGQGLEFLIYFQGNSAPDKSGLPSDRFSAERTGGSVSTLTIQRTQQEDSAVYLCASSLRQIREQFFGPGTRLTVL.

J is TRBJ2-7 and V is TRBV2; D is undetermined. The V gene lost 3 bases and the J gene lost 1 base, with 7 bases spanning the gap. The CDR3 has 13 amino acids. Germline CDR1 SNHLY, CDR2 FYNNEI. The DNA of the CDR3 is TGTGCCAGCAGTGAGCGGTTATCCTACGAGCAGTACGTC. This translates into CASSERLSYEQYV.

At least ten counts were recorded for this clonotype. The V call is TRBV15, the J call TRBJ1-1; 10 bases map to TRBD1. Germline V lookup: CDR1 LNHNV, CDR2 YYDKDF (reference sequence). Losses at the gene ends were 11 bases for V and 9 bases for J; bases not matched to a gene: 6. This CDR3 is built from 11 residues. CDR3 protein: CAAGQGVQAFF. The CDR3, as DNA: TGTGCCGCTGGACAGGGGGTCCAAGCTTTCTTT.

V is TRBV5-1 and J is TRBJ2-5; 8 bases match TRBD2. The CDR3 runs 13 residues. CDR1 and CDR2 from the germline V gene are SGHRS and YFSETQ. V lost 4 bases, J lost 5 bases, and 4 bases stayed unmatched. This chain's CDR3 is CASSPLAVETQYF. As DNA, the CDR3 is TGCGCCAGCAGCCCACTAGCGGTGGAGACCCAGTACTTC. Full variable domain (remainder filled in from reference TRBV5-1 and TRBJ2-5): KAGVTQTPRYLIKTRGQQVTLSCSPISGHRSVSWYQQTPGQGLQFLFEYFSETQRNKGNFPGRFSGRQFSNSRSEMNVSTLELGDSALYLCASSPLAVETQYFGPGTRLLVL.

This clonotype occurred a few times. The chain carries TRBV29-1 and TRBJ2-1, with D perhaps TRBD2 (6 bases). Trimming pared 2 bases from V and 7 bases from J, leaving 15 bases between. CDR1 and CDR2 (germline): SQVTM, ANQGSEA. This CDR3 is 14 amino acids long. CDR3 region: CSVEIWEVGNEQFF. Here the CDR3 DNA reads TGCAGCGTTGAAATTTGGGAGGTGGGTAATGAGCAGTTCTTC.

This clonotype was found many times. The chain couples TRBV28 to TRBJ2-5; 7 bases line up with TRBD1. Looked up from germline, CDR1 is MDHEN and CDR2 is SYDVKM. This CDR3 region has 14 residues. The V and J ends lost 5 bases and 2 bases, in that order; junction bases with no gene match: 5. The CDR3, as DNA: TGTGCCAGCAGTACCCGGACAGGTCAAGAGACCCAGTACTTC. It specifies CASSTRTGQETQYF.

The sample holds a few counts of this clonotype. This rearrangement joins TRBV7-9 to TRBJ1-5; D is unresolved. The CDR3 is 14 residues long. The ends were cut back, 5 bases at V and 3 bases at J, with 11 bases in the middle. Germline V gene lookup returns CDR1 SEHNR and CDR2 FQNEAQ (reference sequence). CDR3 DNA sequence: TGTGCCAGCAGCCGGAAGGATAACAATCAGCCCCAGCATTTT. This codes for CASSRKDNNQPQHF.

The chain has TRBV29-1 and TRBJ2-7, with TRBD1 matching 7 bases. Losses at the gene ends were 1 base for V and 4 bases for J; bases not matched to a gene: 10. CDR1 is SQVTM, CDR2 ANQGSEA, per germline. CDR3 size: 15 residues. CDR3 region: CSVEGLTGKEYEQYF. In DNA, the CDR3 is TGCAGCGTTGAAGGTCTGACAGGGAAAGAATACGAGCAGTACTTC.

In its sample, this clonotype was seen many times. This chain joins TRBV12-3 or TRBV12-4 and TRBJ1-1, with no clear D. The CDR3 length is 14 residues. The germline V and J ends were trimmed by 6 bases and 4 bases, with 15 bases remaining between them. The CDR3 DNA follows: TGTGCCAGCAGCAACTCCGGGGTTGGCACTGAAGCTTTCTTT. It translates to CASSNSGVGTEAFF.

This clonotype was seen at least ten times. This sequence joins TRBV5-1 and TRBJ2-5, with D maybe TRBD1 (5 bases). Trimming stripped 0 bases from V and 4 bases from J, with 13 bases between. Germline CDR1 reads SGHRS; CDR2 reads YFSETQ. This CDR3 has 15 amino acids. The CDR3 bases are TGCGCCAGCAGCTTGGAAGGACAAGTGGGAGAGACCCAGTACTTC. Protein sequence: CASSLEGQVGETQYF.

Here the CDR3 reads CASSEERTQDRAKHEQFF. DNA of the CDR3: TGTGCCAGCAGTGAAGAGAGGACCCAGGACAGGGCGAAGCATGAGCAGTTCTTC. The V gene is TRBV2, the J gene TRBJ2-1; the match to TRBD1 covers 8 bases. After removal of 1 base from V and 8 bases from J, the junction contained 16 bases not matched to a gene. The CDR3 runs 18 residues. CDR1 and CDR2 from the germline V gene are SNHLY and FYNNEI.

This clonotype was found many times. The V and J genes are TRBV20-1 and TRBJ2-1; 9 positions agree with TRBD1. From germline, CDR1 is DFQATT and CDR2 SNEGSKA (reference sequence). CDR3 length equals 11 residues. J lost 9 bases, V lost 4 bases, and 1 base had no gene match. Here the CDR3 DNA reads TGCAGTGCTAAACAGGGGGCTGAGCAGTTCTTC. This gives the protein CSAKQGAEQFF.

The chain has TRBV5-1 and TRBJ2-1; 9 bases fit TRBD1. The junction had 15 bases not matched to a gene; V was cut back by 3 bases and J by 8 bases. This CDR3 contains 17 residues. Germline V gives CDR1 SGHRS, CDR2 YFSETQ. The CDR3 loop is CASSSLDRGYVSDEQFF. DNA of the CDR3: TGCGCCAGCAGCTCACTAGACAGGGGGTATGTCTCGGATGAGCAGTTCTTC. The full variable domain, completed using reference TRBV5-1 and TRBJ2-1, is KAGVTQTPRYLIKTRGQQVTLSCSPISGHRSVSWYQQTPGQGLQFLFEYFSETQRNKGNFPGRFSGRQFSNSRSEMNVSTLELGDSALYLCASSSLDRGYVSDEQFFGPGTRLTVL.

This clonotype was observed a handful of times. The chain couples TRBV12-3 or TRBV12-4 to TRBJ1-1; no clear D. The CDR3 has 12 amino acids. The V and J ends lost 6 bases and 8 bases respectively, with 13 bases between them. CDR3 loop: CASRQFGREAFF. In nucleotides, the CDR3 is TGTGCCAGCAGACAATTCGGGAGGGAAGCTTTCTTT.

The CDR3 nucleotides read TGTGCCAGCAGTGGTGGAGACAGGGGGGCCTCTGGGGCCAACGTCCTGACTTTC. This encodes CASSGGDRGASGANVLTF. V and J are TRBV2 and TRBJ2-6; TRBD1 matches at 9 bases. This CDR3 contains 18 residues. CDR1 and CDR2 from the germline V gene are SNHLY and FYNNEI. V dropped 4 bases and J dropped 0; count of bases not matched to a gene: 7. The full variable domain, rest sourced from reference TRBV2 and TRBJ2-6, is EPEVTQTPSHQVTQMGQEVILRCVPISNHLYFYWYRQILGQKVEFLVSFYNNEISEKSEIFDDQFSVERPDGSNFTLKIRSTKLEDSAMYFCASSGGDRGASGANVLTFGAGSRLTVL.

The rearrangement links TRBV7-6 to TRBJ2-5; unclear D gene. CDR1 SGHVS and CDR2 FNYEAQ come from the germline V gene. The V gene lost 5 bases and the J gene lost 3 bases, with 7 bases spanning the gap. The CDR3 sequence is 12 residues long. CDR3 loop: CASSGPKETQYF. The DNA of the CDR3 is TGTGCCAGCAGCGGCCCTAAAGAGACCCAGTACTTC.

Here the CDR3 reads CASSSPGGGHTGELFF. The CDR3, as DNA: TGTGCCAGCAGTTCCCCGGGCGGTGGGCACACCGGGGAGCTGTTTTTT. The genes are TRBV27 and TRBJ2-2; D is undetermined. Deletions cut 4 bases from V and 3 bases from J, with 15 bases between. Germline V gives CDR1 MNHEY, CDR2 SMNVEV (reference sequence). The CDR3 runs 16 residues.

This clonotype was counted between two and nine times. The rearrangement joins TRBV29-1 to TRBJ2-7; no reliable D call. This CDR3 contains 15 residues. V was trimmed by 8 bases and J by 6 bases, leaving 26 bases between them. Germline CDR1 SQVTM, CDR2 ANQGSEA. The CDR3 here is CSPMPSVLGLSEQYF. CDR3 sequence (DNA): TGCAGCCCCATGCCCTCGGTCCTTGGTCTCTCCGAGCAGTACTTC.

This clonotype turned up a few times. This chain connects TRBV10-3 to TRBJ2-5; weak D call: TRBD2 (6 bases). Trimming pared 5 bases from V and 2 bases from J, leaving 12 bases between. The CDR3 is 14 amino acids. The germline V gene encodes CDR1 ENHRY and CDR2 SYGVKD. The CDR3 nucleotides are TGTGCCATCAGTCCCGGGGGTTTTCAAGAGACCCAGTACTTC. As protein: CAISPGGFQETQYF.

This chain links TRBV7-8 with TRBJ2-7; D tentatively reads TRBD1 or TRBD2 (5 bases each). The V gene's germline CDR1 is SGHVS and CDR2 FQNEAQ. Trimming took off 5 bases at V and 4 bases at J, with 18 bases between the two ends. CDR3 size: 15 residues. The CDR3: CASSPPLGVGYEQYF. For the CDR3, the DNA is TGTGCCAGCAGCCCACCTTTGGGGGTTGGGTACGAGCAGTACTTC.

This clonotype was detected only a few times. The rearrangement links TRBV7-9 to TRBJ2-1, with D perhaps TRBD2 (6 bases). Germline V gene sequence: CDR1 SEHNR, CDR2 FQNEAQ (reference sequence). This CDR3 region has 17 residues. Trimming cost V 2 bases and J 0 bases, with 14 bases left between them. Here the CDR3 DNA reads TGTGCCAGCAGCTTAAGTAGTTGGACTACCTCCTACAATGAGCAGTTCTTC. Translating gives CASSLSSWTTSYNEQFF. Full variable domain (outside the CDR3, taken from reference TRBV7-9 and TRBJ2-1): DTGVSQNPRHKITKRGQNVTFRCDPISEHNRLYWYRQTLGQGPEFLTYFQNEAQLEKSRLLSDRFSAERPKGSFSTLEIQRTEQGDSAMYLCASSLSSWTTSYNEQFFGPGTRLTVL.

In its sample, this clonotype was seen many times. This chain uses TRBV5-1 with TRBJ1-2; 8 bases fit TRBD1. The CDR3 runs 13 residues. Unmatched junction bases numbered 3, after V lost 4 bases and J lost 4 bases. Germline CDR1 and CDR2: SGHRS and YFSETQ. As DNA, the CDR3 is TGCGCCAGCAGCCCCGGACAGGGCTATGGCTACACCTTC. Amino acids: CASSPGQGYGYTF.